Below, 6 T cell receptor beta chains from the same sample are listed, as sequenced in a study of control samples from healthy donors and cancer patients. Clones were sequenced by immunoSEQ multiplex PCR, and TCRdb holds only the in-frame ones, with some missing. The sample records 17,000 or so clones, 86% being singletons. Sequences were obtained from PBMCs. These receptors were collected from a woman aged 70-85 years with colorectal cancer.

The V and J genes are TRBV9 and TRBJ1-1; TRBD1 is a possible D gene (5 bases). The CDR3 contains 16 residues. The V gene's germline CDR1 is SGDLS and CDR2 YYNGEE. Trimming removed 3 bases at V and 1 base at J, with 16 bases between. The CDR3 DNA follows: TGTGCCAGCAGCGGGACCGGGGGAGTTGAGAACACTGAAGCTTTCTTT. Translation gives CASSGTGGVENTEAFF.

The chain links TRBV19 to TRBJ2-3; TRBD1 aligns across 8 bases. The CDR3 totals 17 residues. The V gene end was trimmed by 2 bases and the J gene end by 0 bases; junction bases not matched to a gene: 7. Per germline, CDR1 LNHDA and CDR2 SQIVND (reference sequence). This chain's CDR3 is CASSIQGAGGSTDTQYF. The CDR3 DNA reads TGTGCCAGTAGTATACAGGGGGCAGGTGGGAGCACAGATACGCAGTATTTT.

The chain has TRBV18 and TRBJ2-1; 7 bases are shared with TRBD2. Germline lookup yields CDR1 KGHSH and CDR2 LQKENI. The CDR3 totals 16 residues. After removal of 1 base from V and 9 bases from J, the junction contained 12 bases not matched to a gene. CDR3 sequence reads: CASSPRSGGSQGEQFF. CDR3 nucleotides: TGTGCCAGCTCACCACGGTCGGGCGGGAGCCAGGGTGAGCAGTTCTTC.

V is TRBV6-6 and J is TRBJ2-7; 8 positions match TRBD2. Germline V gene data show CDR1 as MNHNY and CDR2 as SVGAGI (reference sequence). The CDR3 loop spans 14 amino acids. Trimming removed 6 bases from V and 5 bases from J; junction bases left unmatched: 9. The CDR3 sequence: CASSLRGGFDEQYF. CDR3 nucleotide sequence: TGTGCCAGCAGCTTACGGGGGGGGTTTGACGAGCAGTACTTC.

For this clone: At one end, the junction sequence differs from germline, possibly due to a read error. The chain has TRBV7-7 and TRBJ1-1; D ambiguous. The length of the CDR3 is 13 residues. Germline lookup yields CDR1 SSHAT and CDR2 FNYEAQ (reference sequence). CDR3 in amino acids: CASSSGPNTEAFF. CDR3 coding DNA: TGTGCTAGCAGTTCCGGACCGAACACTGAAGCTTTCTTT.

The V gene is TRBV21-1, the J gene TRBJ2-1. TRBV21-1 is a pseudogene locus. This CDR3 contains 10 residues. Here the CDR3 DNA reads TGTGCCAGCAGCAAAGGGTGGCAGTTCTTC. Amino acid sequence: CASSKGWQFF.